This TCR beta chain was observed in a study of blood T cell repertoires in COVID-19. Clones were read by immunoSEQ multiplex PCR, and TCRdb kept only the in-frame ones, dropping some. The sample lists about 150,000 clones; about 90% were seen once. CDR3 length: 15 residues. V gave up 1 base and J gave up 6 bases; unmatched junction bases: 5. Germline loops: CDR1 SGHRS, CDR2 YFSETQ. The chain combines TRBV5-1 with TRBJ2-1, with TRBD2 identical over 9 bases. Sequencing was carried out using peripheral blood. This receptor was taken from a man between 45 and 60 years old with acute or convalescent COVID-19. The CDR3 protein is CASSLSSGSFNEQFF. For the CDR3, the DNA is TGCGCCAGCAGCTTGAGTAGCGGGAGTTTCAATGAGCAGTTCTTC.